One TCR beta chain is described in this entry. Its recognized antigen is unknown. No much larger clone exists at a distance of one base, and base qualities are not known. CDR1 and CDR2, per the germline V gene, are MNHEY and SVGAGI. Here V drops 0 bases and J drops 6 bases, and the junction holds 3 bases not matched to any gene. From the cysteine through the phenylalanine, the CDR3 covers 15 amino acids. Solely the CDR3 DNA is kept, with 45 bases framed from the first base. This sample is drawn from a study of PD-1 blockade in classical Hodgkin lymphoma (dated by TCRdb to 2018 to 2021). Background for the entire study: Nivolumab dosing was 3 mg/kg intravenously every 2 weeks, continuing until either disease progression or unacceptable toxicity. The study used TCR beta sequencing and CyTOF to define a peripheral blood immune signature of response to PD-1 blockade in classical Hodgkin lymphoma.

The intended sense of this specimen's time point label: cycle 1 day 1 (C1D1), immediately before nivolumab initiation. Relapse after autologous stem cell transplantation had occurred in all trial patients, and cohorts A, B and C were distinguished by prior brentuximab vedotin exposure. The trial cohort was composed of about 54 patients with relapsed/refractory classical Hodgkin lymphoma, for whom complete response, partial response or progressive disease was recorded as best overall response. Single-agent nivolumab was administered to trial patients in the multi-cohort phase II CheckMate 205 trial. An independent review committee assessed best overall response using the 2007 International Working Group response criteria. Trial PBMCs were collected immediately before nivolumab initiation (C1D1) and during therapy at cycle 2 day 1 and cycle 4 day 1. Peripheral blood was collected in 8 mL Vacutainer Cell Preparation Tubes, from which PBMCs were isolated by centrifugation and then cryopreserved.

Summary of the overall study and its limitations: Lower diversity was seen in patients whose nivolumab began less than 1 year after ASCT, and these patients were left out of later analyses so that immune reconstitution would not confound the results. Among trial patients, those achieving complete response had baseline diversity similar to that of newly diagnosed patients, while diversity was significantly lower in partial responders and progressors. CD4+ but not CD8+ TCR diversity rose significantly by C4D1 (p=0.0027 vs p=0.16), most apparent in complete responders (p=0.02). Baseline TCR diversity was reported to be lower in newly diagnosed patients than in healthy donors and to be lower still in relapsed/refractory patients. The study was restricted to a single clinical trial cohort, and the causes of repertoire differences, possibly disease activity or prior therapy, were left undefined.

The Qiagen DNeasy kit was used to extract genomic DNA from unsorted PBMCs and from the negatively selected CD4+ and CD8+ fractions. Amplification of TCR beta CDR3 regions was done by immunoSEQ multiplex PCR with primers that anneal to V and J segments. A synthetic immune receptor repertoire was used to minimize amplification bias, and any residual bias was removed computationally once sequencing was done. The study's own analysis went as follows. Repertoire diversity was quantified as the Shannon entropy index using custom Python scripts. Unsorted, CD4+ and CD8+ repertoires were examined separately, except in combined analyses, for which CD4+ and CD8+ sequences were merged in silico. Clonal expansion was defined as at least a 2-fold frequency increase after treatment relative to C1D1, with a pseudocount of 0.5 for undetected baseline clones. Singleton clones were defined as clones with 0 or 1 copy at C1D1, and non-singleton clones were defined as clones with 2 or more copies. Clones expanded in unsorted samples were assigned a CD4+, CD8+ or unknown annotation through matching of protein sequences in sorted samples from the same patient. Wilcoxon tests on paired samples were used to test changes in diversity from C1D1 to C4D1. The immuneACCESS repertoire file appears here via TCRdb, limited to in-frame rearrangements. These files lack a portion of the clones; in checked studies, under half of the deficit traces to unresolved V genes, and the cause of the others is not known. V, J and clone size are taken as reported in that table, and D and trimming were inferred from the DNA itself. This sample comprises approximately 89,000 clones, roughly 83% of them detected only once. The ten top clones hold 10% to 15% of the sample.

The TCR was taken from a human donor with classical Hodgkin lymphoma. This material consisted of peripheral blood mononuclear cells (PBMCs), taken at baseline. Recombination connected TRBV6-5 to TRBJ2-2, with 8 bases in between that match TRBD1. The nucleotides are TGTGCCAGCAGTTACTCGGACAGGGACGCCGGGGAGCTGTTTTTT. Its protein is CASSYSDRDAGELFF.